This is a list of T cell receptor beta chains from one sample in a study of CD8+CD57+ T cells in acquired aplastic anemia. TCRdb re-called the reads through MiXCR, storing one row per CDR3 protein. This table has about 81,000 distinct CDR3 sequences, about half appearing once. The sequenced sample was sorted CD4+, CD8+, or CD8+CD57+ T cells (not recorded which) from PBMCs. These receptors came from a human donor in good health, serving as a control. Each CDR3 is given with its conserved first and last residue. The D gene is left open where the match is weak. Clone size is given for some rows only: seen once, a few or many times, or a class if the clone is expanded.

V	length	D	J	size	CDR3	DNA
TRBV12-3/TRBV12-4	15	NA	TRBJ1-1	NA	CASSFLGGLNTEAFF	TGTGCCAGCAGTTTCTTAGGAGGGCTGAACACTGAAGCTTTCTTT
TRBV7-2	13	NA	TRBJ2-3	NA	CASSLEPSDTQYF	TGTGCCAGCAGCTTAGAGCCCTCAGATACGCAGTATTTT
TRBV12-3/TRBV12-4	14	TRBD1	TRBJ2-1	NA	CASSHPGQLKEQFF	TGTGCCAGCAGTCACCCGGGACAGTTGAAGGAGCAGTTCTTC
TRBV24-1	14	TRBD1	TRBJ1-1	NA	CASTLDRVNTEAFF	TGTGCCAGCACCCTGGACAGGGTGAACACTGAAGCTTTCTTT
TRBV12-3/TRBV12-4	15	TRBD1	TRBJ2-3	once	CASSLVQGAGDTQYF	TGTGCCAGCAGTTTGGTTCAGGGGGCGGGAGATACGCAGTATTTT
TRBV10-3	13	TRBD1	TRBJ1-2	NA	CAISDSGTGYDTF	TGTGCCATCAGTGATTCCGGGACAGGGTATGACACCTTC
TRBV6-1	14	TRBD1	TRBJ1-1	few	CASRPGQGFSEAFF	TGTGCCAGCAGACCGGGACAGGGCTTTTCTGAAGCTTTCTTT
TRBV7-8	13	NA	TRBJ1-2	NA	CASNLGTAPGYTF	TGTGCCAGCAACTTGGGGACGGCCCCGGGCTACACCTTC
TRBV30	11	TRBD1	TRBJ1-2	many	CAADRDYGYTF	TGTGCCGCGGACAGGGACTATGGCTACACCTTC
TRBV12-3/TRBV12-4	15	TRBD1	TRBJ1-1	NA	CASSLDTGGNTEAFF	TGTGCCAGCAGTTTAGACACAGGGGGCAACACTGAAGCTTTCTTT
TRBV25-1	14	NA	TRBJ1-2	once	CAGSDRQGLYGHTF	TGTGCCGGCAGTGATAGACAAGGGCTCTATGGCCACACCTTC
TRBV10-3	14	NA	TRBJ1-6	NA	CAISEAGAPWALHF	TGTGCCATCAGTGAAGCGGGAGCACCTTGGGCCCTCCACTTT
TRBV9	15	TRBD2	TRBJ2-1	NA	CVSSPPGGPVNEQFF	TGTGTCAGCAGCCCGCCGGGGGGTCCTGTCAATGAGCAGTTCTTC
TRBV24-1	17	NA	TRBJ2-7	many	CATSEGATGTGVYEQYF	TGTGCCACCAGTGAGGGGGCGACCGGGACGGGTGTATACGAGCAGTACTTC
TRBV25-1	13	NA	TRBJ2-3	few	CASSSTGRGTQYF	TGTGCCAGCAGTTCGACCGGGCGTGGTACGCAGTATTTT
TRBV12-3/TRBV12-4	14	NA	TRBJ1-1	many	CASSQAPMNTEAFF	TGTGCCAGCAGCCAGGCACCCATGAACACTGAAGCTTTCTTT
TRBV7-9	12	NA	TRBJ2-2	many	CASSANTGELFF	TGTGCCAGCAGCGCTAACACCGGGGAGCTGTTTTTT
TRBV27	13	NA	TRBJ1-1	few	CASSPSRIAEAFF	TGTGCCAGCAGTCCCTCCAGGATTGCTGAAGCTTTCTTT
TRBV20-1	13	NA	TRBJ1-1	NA	CSATLSVNTEAFF	TGCAGTGCTACCCTCAGCGTTAACACTGAAGCTTTCTTT
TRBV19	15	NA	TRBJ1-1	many	CASSIERSKNTEAFF	TGTGCCAGTAGTATAGAGCGGTCGAAGAACACTGAAGCTTTCTTT
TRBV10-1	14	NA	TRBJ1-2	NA	CASSPVPGGYGYTF	TGTGCCAGCAGCCCGGTGCCGGGTGGGTATGGCTACACCTTC
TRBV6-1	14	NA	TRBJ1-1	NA	CASSETTGNTEAFF	TGTGCCAGCAGTGAAACGACAGGAAACACTGAAGCTTTCTTT
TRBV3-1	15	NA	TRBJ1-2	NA	CASSHWDRQHYGYTF	TGTGCCAGCAGCCACTGGGATCGGCAGCACTATGGCTACACCTTC
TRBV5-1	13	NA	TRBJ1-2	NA	CASSRSSNYGYTF	TGCGCCAGCAGCCGGAGCTCTAACTATGGCTACACCTTC
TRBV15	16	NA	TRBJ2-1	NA	CATSRGRGTHDNEQFF	TGTGCCACCAGCAGGGGACGTGGGACGCACGACAATGAGCAGTTCTTC
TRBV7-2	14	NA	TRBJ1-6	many	CAITRTGSNSPLHF	TGTGCCATAACCCGAACAGGGAGTAATTCACCCCTCCACTTT
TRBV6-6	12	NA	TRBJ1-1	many	CASSIPGRWAFF	TGTGCCAGCAGTATACCGGGACGCTGGGCTTTCTTT
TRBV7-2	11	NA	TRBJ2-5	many	CASSLARDQYF	TGTGCCAGCAGCTTAGCGCGGGACCAGTACTTC